One sample yielded the 25 T cell receptor beta chains listed below, sequenced in a study of T-cell reconstitution after alpha-beta-depleted transplantation in children. Unique molecular identifiers were incorporated during preparation of the TCRbeta library. One entry per CDR3 protein results from TCRdb running MiXCR on the PCR reads. The sample shows under 450,000 distinct CDR3 sequences, around 15% of them seen only once. Sample: PBMCs, mostly from graft donor cells, taken 360 days after TCRalphabeta/CD19-depleted stem cell transplant. The receptors derive from a boy in the first two years of life who had a stem cell transplant for Wiskott-Aldrich syndrome, so the T cells may come from the graft donor.

The J gene is TRBJ2-6, the V gene TRBV5-1, with D possibly being TRBD1 (6 bases). The CDR3 loop spans 15 amino acids. Trimming stripped 7 bases from V and 2 bases from J, with 13 bases between. CDR1 is SGHRS, CDR2 YFSETQ, per germline. In nucleotides, the CDR3 is TGCGCCAGCTGTCATAAGGGGGCTGGGGCCAACGTCCTGACTTTC. As protein: CASCHKGAGANVLTF.

The gene calls are TRBV30 and TRBJ2-7, with D tentatively TRBD1 (6 bases). CDR3 length: 16 amino acids. The ends were cut back, 5 bases at V and 1 base at J, with 21 bases in the middle. Germline V gives CDR1 GTSNPN, CDR2 SVGIG (reference sequence). This CDR3 reads CAWDRIPLSPSYEQYF. The DNA for the CDR3 is TGTGCCTGGGACAGGATCCCTCTATCCCCATCCTACGAGCAGTACTTC.

The rearrangement joins TRBV7-2 to TRBJ2-7; 10 bases agree with TRBD2. V shed 2 bases and J 5 bases; nucleotides not matched to a gene: 6. The CDR3 contains 15 residues. Germline V CDR1 and CDR2: SGHTA, FQGNSA. CDR3 sequence (DNA): TGTGCCAGCAGCTTACTAGCGGGGGTCTTCGACGAGCAGTACTTC. It is translated as CASSLLAGVFDEQYF.

This chain joins TRBV4-3 and TRBJ2-3; D is perhaps TRBD2 (5 bases). The CDR3 sequence is 18 residues long. The germline V gene has CDR1 LGHNA and CDR2 YSLEER. V was cut by 0 bases and J by 0 bases, with 16 bases left in between. CDR3 DNA: TGCGCCAGCAGCCAAGATTTTCGGGGATTCCTTAGCACAGATACGCAGTATTTT. It specifies CASSQDFRGFLSTDTQYF.

The rearrangement uses TRBV20-1 and TRBJ2-5; D ambiguous. V was clipped by 4 bases and J by 0 bases, with 12 bases between them. The germline V gene encodes CDR1 DFQATT and CDR2 SNEGSKA (reference sequence). CDR3 length: 14 residues. CDR3 DNA sequence: TGCAGTGCTACGTCGACGGCCAACCAAGAGACCCAGTACTTC. It is translated as CSATSTANQETQYF.

The J gene is TRBJ2-7, the V gene TRBV29-1, with TRBD1 matching over 9 bases. V shed 6 bases, J shed 7 bases, and the junction held 4 bases outside the gene matches. The CDR3 is made up of 11 amino acids. Germline-derived CDR1 and CDR2 are SQVTM and ANQGSEA. Here the CDR3 reads CSVGTGQEQYF. CDR3 nucleotides: TGCAGCGTCGGGACAGGGCAGGAGCAGTACTTC.

The chain joins TRBV7-9 to TRBJ2-4; no reliable D call. Germline CDR1 is SEHNR and CDR2 is FQNEAQ (reference sequence). Trimming took 5 bases from V and 0 from J, leaving 11 bases between them. The CDR3 has 15 residues. DNA for the CDR3: TGTGCCAGCAGCGCCTCAACCCCAGCCAAAAACATTCAGTACTTC. The encoded protein is CASSASTPAKNIQYF.

The CDR3 bases are TGCAGTGCTAGAGTAGGTTACGAGCAGTACTTC. It specifies CSARVGYEQYF. V gene TRBV20-1 combines with J gene TRBJ2-7; D gene unclear. CDR3 length equals 11 residues. V was clipped by 1 base and J by 4 bases, with 5 bases between them. Germline V gene data show CDR1 as DFQATT and CDR2 as SNEGSKA (reference sequence).

V usage is TRBV29-1 and J usage is TRBJ2-1; D gene unclear. The CDR3 totals 14 residues. Trimming removed 5 bases from V and 8 bases from J, with 19 bases in between. Germline CDR1 reads SQVTM; CDR2 reads ANQGSEA. The CDR3 sequence: CSVPPVWNTDEQFF. In nucleotides, the CDR3 is TGCAGCGTTCCGCCAGTATGGAACACGGATGAGCAGTTCTTC.

The chain joins TRBV7-9 to TRBJ2-1; the match to TRBD2 covers 12 bases. J gave up 7 bases and V 4 bases, and 11 bases lay outside the gene matches. The germline V gene has CDR1 SEHNR and CDR2 FQNEAQ (reference sequence). The CDR3 runs to 17 residues. The CDR3 loop is CASSSTLVLAGGNEQFF. Here the CDR3 DNA reads TGTGCCAGCAGCTCAACCCTGGTACTAGCGGGAGGTAATGAGCAGTTCTTC.

DNA for the CDR3: TGTGCCAGCAGCTCCCGGGGTGGCTACACCTTC. Amino acid sequence: CASSSRGGYTF. The rearrangement links TRBV7-2 to TRBJ1-2; D call uncertain. Germline V gene lookup returns CDR1 SGHTA and CDR2 FQGNSA. Trimming took off 4 bases at V and 7 bases at J, with 7 bases between the two ends. CDR3 length: 11 residues.

This clonotype was picked up a small number of times. The chain employs TRBV5-1 and TRBJ2-2, with a tentative D call TRBD2 (6 bases). CDR3 length: 13 residues. Trimming took off 3 bases at V and 3 bases at J, with 6 bases between the two ends. The germline gives CDR1 SGHRS, CDR2 YFSETQ. Here the CDR3 DNA reads TGCGCCAGCAGCTGGGGGGACACCGGGGAGCTGTTTTTT. This translates into CASSWGDTGELFF.

V is TRBV20-1 and J is TRBJ2-1; D call uncertain. V lost 6 bases, J lost 0 bases, and 12 bases lay in between. The CDR3 loop spans 14 amino acids. Germline CDR1 and CDR2: DFQATT and SNEGSKA (reference sequence). The CDR3: CSAATLSSYNEQFF. In DNA, the CDR3 is TGCAGTGCCGCAACACTTAGCTCCTACAATGAGCAGTTCTTC.

V is TRBV28 and J is TRBJ2-3, with D possibly TRBD2 on 6 matching bases. Germline loops: CDR1 MDHEN, CDR2 SYDVKM. The CDR3 runs to 16 residues. With 3 bases removed from V and 0 bases from J, the gap between germline ends came to 13 bases. CDR3 protein: CASSLRGGVSTDTQYF. CDR3 in DNA: TGTGCCAGCAGTTTGAGAGGCGGGGTGAGCACAGATACGCAGTATTTT.

The sample holds a few counts of this clonotype. The chain has TRBV20-1 and TRBJ2-6; D call uncertain. The CDR3 length is 13 residues. The germline CDR1 and CDR2 sequences are DFQATT and SNEGSKA (reference sequence). V shed 6 bases and J shed 1 base, with 7 bases lying between them. The CDR3 reads CSAKGSGANVLTF. In DNA, the CDR3 is TGCAGTGCCAAAGGTTCTGGGGCCAACGTCCTGACTTTC.

The chain combines TRBV6-1 with TRBJ1-1; TRBD1 aligns across 12 bases. CDR1 and CDR2 from the germline V gene are MNHNS and SASEGT. V trimming: 6 bases; J trimming: 4 bases; junction bases outside the gene matches: 6. The CDR3 is 15 amino acids. CDR3 in amino acids: CASRGTGGKGTEAFF. Written as DNA, the CDR3 is TGTGCCAGCAGAGGGACAGGGGGCAAGGGCACTGAAGCTTTCTTT.

This clonotype was recorded a few times. The chain has TRBV6-5 and TRBJ1-3; the D is unclear. CDR3 length equals 13 residues. V lost 8 bases and J 0 bases, leaving 8 bases between the germline ends. Germline V gene data show CDR1 as MNHEY and CDR2 as SVGAGI. The CDR3 protein is CASRPNSGNTIYF. CDR3 DNA: TGTGCCAGCCGTCCCAACTCTGGAAACACCATATATTTT.

This clonotype was seen a few times. This chain's CDR3 is CSVDPIAGGPVRTDTQYF. The CDR3, as DNA: TGCAGCGTTGACCCCATAGCGGGAGGGCCGGTTAGGACAGATACGCAGTATTTT. The chain recombines TRBV29-1 with TRBJ2-3, with 11 nucleotides matching TRBD2. The junction had 14 bases not matched to a gene; V was cut back by 3 bases and J by 3 bases. This CDR3 spans 18 amino acids. Germline V CDR1 and CDR2: SQVTM, ANQGSEA.

This clonotype was seen only a few times. This rearrangement joins TRBV20-1 to TRBJ2-1, with D possibly TRBD2 on 6 matching bases. V lost 1 base and J 0 bases, leaving 13 bases between the germline ends. Per the germline V gene, CDR1 is DFQATT and CDR2 is SNEGSKA (reference sequence). The CDR3 length is 16 residues. CDR3 nucleotide sequence: TGCAGTGCTAGAGTCCGGGACTCTAGCTCCTACAATGAGCAGTTCTTC. Protein product: CSARVRDSSSYNEQFF.

This clonotype has ten or more counts. The V call is TRBV6-5, the J call TRBJ1-1; D is unclear. The CDR3 has 14 residues. Trimming cost V 2 bases and J 0 bases, with 7 bases left between them. Per the germline V gene, CDR1 is MNHEY and CDR2 is SVGAGI. DNA for the CDR3: TGTGCCAGCAGTTACGCGGGGATGAACACTGAAGCTTTCTTT. Translating it yields CASSYAGMNTEAFF.

A few counts support this clonotype. The chain recombines TRBV11-2 with TRBJ2-1; maybe TRBD2 (5 bases). The ends were cut back, 5 bases at V and 4 bases at J, with 18 bases in the middle. The CDR3 spans 16 residues. Looked up from germline, CDR1 is SGHAT and CDR2 is FQNNGV. CDR3 coding DNA: TGTGCCAGCAGCCCGTTTTCTGGGCGGGCATACAATGAGCAGTTCTTC. This translates into CASSPFSGRAYNEQFF.

The J gene is TRBJ2-1, the V gene TRBV4-2; TRBD2 matches 11 bases. The germline V gene encodes CDR1 LGHNA and CDR2 YNFKEQ. V gave up 5 bases and J gave up 7 bases; unmatched junction bases: 13. The CDR3 runs 17 residues. The CDR3 loop is CASSFRKTSGVLNEQFF. For the CDR3, the DNA is TGTGCCAGCAGCTTCAGGAAGACTAGCGGGGTTTTAAATGAGCAGTTCTTC.

This clonotype was seen only a few times. The V call is TRBV19, the J call TRBJ1-1, with D perhaps TRBD1 (6 bases). Germline V gives CDR1 LNHDA, CDR2 SQIVND (reference sequence). This CDR3 comprises 15 residues. The V end lost 6 bases, the J end lost 0 bases, and 14 bases lay between the germline ends. For the CDR3, the DNA is TGTGCCAGTAGCCCATGGGGGGGGCTGAACACTGAAGCTTTCTTT. Amino acid sequence: CASSPWGGLNTEAFF.

In its sample, this clonotype was seen a few times. The gene calls are TRBV3-1 and TRBJ2-3, with TRBD2 identical over 10 bases. CDR3 length: 16 residues. Germline V gene sequence: CDR1 LGHDT, CDR2 YNNKEL (reference sequence). V was pared by 2 bases and J by 1 base, with 3 bases of the junction left unmatched. CDR3 coding DNA: TGTGCCAGCAGCCAATTTGGGACTAGCGGCACAGATACGCAGTATTTT. Protein sequence: CASSQFGTSGTDTQYF.

The V call is TRBV7-9, the J call TRBJ1-1; D is uncertain. Germline V gene sequence: CDR1 SEHNR, CDR2 FQNEAQ (reference sequence). The ends were cut back, 2 bases at V and 8 bases at J, with 6 bases in the middle. There are 11 residues in the CDR3. CDR3 nucleotide sequence: TGTGCCAGCAGCTTACTGGACGAAGCTTTCTTT. Amino acid sequence: CASSLLDEAFF.